Below, one T cell receptor beta chain is given with its context. Its antigen is not identified. Germline V gene data show CDR1 as LNHDA and CDR2 as SQIVND (reference sequence). V lost 5 bases and J 2 bases, leaving 13 bases between the germline ends. This CDR3 region has 14 residues. This specimen comes from a study of cytomegalovirus exposure and HLA in healthy donors. The study, taken as a whole, reports: A later look showed TCR association rates differing by HLA locus, highest for DRB1 and lowest for HLA-C. Donor immune exposure was known only as CMV serostatus. A later analysis appeared to link common viral pathogens to several of the most significant clusters. Reports credit the classifier with highly specific, highly sensitive diagnosis of cytomegalovirus status.

Both 60 Vbeta primers and 13 Jbeta primers went into the PCR. Data came from immunoSEQ multiplex PCR; TCRdb stores just in-frame clones and leaves some out. This sample carries over 100,000 clones, approximately 70% of them seen once, and the ten largest clones take about 1.5%. This TCR was sampled from a young man in good health and CMV-seronegative. The rearrangement uses TRBV19 and TRBJ2-7, with D possibly matching TRBD2 (6 bases). Sample: PBMCs. The CDR3 reads CASSLASVTYEQYF. For the CDR3, the DNA is TGTGCCAGTAGTTTGGCTAGCGTGACCTACGAGCAGTACTTC.